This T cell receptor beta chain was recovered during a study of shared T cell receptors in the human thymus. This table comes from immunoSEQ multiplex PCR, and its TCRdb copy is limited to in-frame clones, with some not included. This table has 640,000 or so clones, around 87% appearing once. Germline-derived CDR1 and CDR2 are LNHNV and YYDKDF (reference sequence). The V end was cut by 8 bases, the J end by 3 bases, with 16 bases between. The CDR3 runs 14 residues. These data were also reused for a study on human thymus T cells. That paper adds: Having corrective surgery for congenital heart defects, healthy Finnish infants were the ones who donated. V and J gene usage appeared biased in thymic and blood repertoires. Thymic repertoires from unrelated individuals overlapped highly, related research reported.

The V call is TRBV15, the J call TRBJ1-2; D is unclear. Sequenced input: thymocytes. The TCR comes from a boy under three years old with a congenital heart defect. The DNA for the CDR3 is TGTGCCACCGGACTGGGTGAGGTAGACTATGGCTACACCTTC. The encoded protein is CATGLGEVDYGYTF. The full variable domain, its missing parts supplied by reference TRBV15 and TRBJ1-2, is DAMVIQNPRYQVTQFGKPVTLSCSQTLNHNVMYWYQQKSSQAPKLLFHYYDKDFNNEADTPDNFQSRRPNTSFCFLDIRSPGLGDTAMYLCATGLGEVDYGYTFGSGTRLTVV.